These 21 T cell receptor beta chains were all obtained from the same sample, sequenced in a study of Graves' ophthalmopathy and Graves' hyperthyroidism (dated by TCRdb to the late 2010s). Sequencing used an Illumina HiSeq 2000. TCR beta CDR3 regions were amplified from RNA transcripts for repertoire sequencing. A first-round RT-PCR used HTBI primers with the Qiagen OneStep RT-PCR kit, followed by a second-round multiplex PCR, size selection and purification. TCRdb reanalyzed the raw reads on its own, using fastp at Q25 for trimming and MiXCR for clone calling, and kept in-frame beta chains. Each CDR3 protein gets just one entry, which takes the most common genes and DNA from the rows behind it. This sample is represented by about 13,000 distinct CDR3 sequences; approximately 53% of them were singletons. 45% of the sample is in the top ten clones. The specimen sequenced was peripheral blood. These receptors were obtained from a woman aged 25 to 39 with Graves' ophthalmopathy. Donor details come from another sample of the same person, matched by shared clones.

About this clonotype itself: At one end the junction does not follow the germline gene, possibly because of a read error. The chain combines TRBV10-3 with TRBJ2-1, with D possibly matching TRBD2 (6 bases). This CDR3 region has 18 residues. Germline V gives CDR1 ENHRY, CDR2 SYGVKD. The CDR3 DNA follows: TGTGCCAGCAGTCAGGTGGGGGGTCGTCTGGACTTCTACAATGAGCAGTCCTTC. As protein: CASSQVGGRLDFYNEQSF.

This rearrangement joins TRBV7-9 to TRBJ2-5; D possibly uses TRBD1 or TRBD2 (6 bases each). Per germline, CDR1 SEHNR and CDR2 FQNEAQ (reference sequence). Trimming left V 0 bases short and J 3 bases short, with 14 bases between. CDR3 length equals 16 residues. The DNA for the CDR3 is TGTGCCAGCAGCTTAGCCGGCGGGACAAATGAAGAGACCCAGTACTTC. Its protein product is CASSLAGGTNEETQYF.

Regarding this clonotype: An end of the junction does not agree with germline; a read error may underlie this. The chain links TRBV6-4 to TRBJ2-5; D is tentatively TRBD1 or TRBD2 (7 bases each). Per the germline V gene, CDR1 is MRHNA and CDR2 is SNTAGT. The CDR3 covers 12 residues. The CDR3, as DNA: TGTGTCAGCAGGGGGGGGCCTGAGAGCCAGTACTTC. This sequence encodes CVSRGGPESQYF.

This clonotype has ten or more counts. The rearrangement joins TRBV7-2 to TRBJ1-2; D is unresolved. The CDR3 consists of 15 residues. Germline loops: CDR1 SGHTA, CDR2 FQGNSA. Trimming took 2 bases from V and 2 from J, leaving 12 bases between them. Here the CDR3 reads CASSLLATQNYGYTF. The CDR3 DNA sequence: TGTGCCAGCAGCTTATTAGCCACGCAAAACTATGGCTACACCTTC.

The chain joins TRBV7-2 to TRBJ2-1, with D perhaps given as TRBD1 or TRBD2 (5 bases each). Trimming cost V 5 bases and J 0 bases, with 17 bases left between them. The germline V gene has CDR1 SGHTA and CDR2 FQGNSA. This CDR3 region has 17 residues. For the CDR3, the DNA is TGTGCCAGCAGCCCGGGGACCGAGATCGGCTCCTACAATGAGCAGTTCTTC. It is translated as CASSPGTEIGSYNEQFF.

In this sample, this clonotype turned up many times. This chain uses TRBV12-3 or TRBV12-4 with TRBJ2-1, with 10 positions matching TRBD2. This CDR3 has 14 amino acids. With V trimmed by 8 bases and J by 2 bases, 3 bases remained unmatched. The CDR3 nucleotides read TGTGCCAGCGCGAGCGGGAGGGCCTACAATGAGCAGTTCTTC. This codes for CASASGRAYNEQFF.

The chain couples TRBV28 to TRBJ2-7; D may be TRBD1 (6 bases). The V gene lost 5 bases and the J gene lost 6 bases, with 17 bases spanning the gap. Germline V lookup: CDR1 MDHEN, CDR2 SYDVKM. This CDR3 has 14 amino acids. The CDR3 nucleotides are TGTGCCAGCAGTAGCAGACAGGCTCCTAGCGAGCAGTACTTC. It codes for CASSSRQAPSEQYF.

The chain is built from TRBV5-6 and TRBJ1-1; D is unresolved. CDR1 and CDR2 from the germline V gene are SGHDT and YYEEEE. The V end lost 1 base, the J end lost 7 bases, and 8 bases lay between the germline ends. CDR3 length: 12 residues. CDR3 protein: CASSLYGYEAFF. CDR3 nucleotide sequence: TGTGCCAGCAGCTTGTACGGATATGAAGCTTTCTTT. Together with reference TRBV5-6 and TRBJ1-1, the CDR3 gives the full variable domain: DAGVTQSPTHLIKTRGQQVTLRCSPKSGHDTVSWYQQALGQGPQFIFQYYEEEERQRGNFPDRFSGHQFPNYSSELNVNALLLGDSALYLCASSLYGYEAFFGQGTRLTVV.

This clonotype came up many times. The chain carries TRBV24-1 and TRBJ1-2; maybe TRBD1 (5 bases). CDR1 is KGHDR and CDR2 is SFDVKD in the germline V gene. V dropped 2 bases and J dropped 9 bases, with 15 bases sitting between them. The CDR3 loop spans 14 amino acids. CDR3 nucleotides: TGTGCCACCAGTGATTGGTCCGGAGGGGATAGCTACACCTTC. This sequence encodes CATSDWSGGDSYTF.

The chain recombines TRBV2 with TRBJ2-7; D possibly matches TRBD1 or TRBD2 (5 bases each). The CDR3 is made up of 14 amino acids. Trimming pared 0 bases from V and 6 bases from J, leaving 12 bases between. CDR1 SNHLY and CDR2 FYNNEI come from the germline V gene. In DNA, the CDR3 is TGTGCCAGCAGTGAAGCGGGGGTGAGGGGCGAGCAGTACTTC. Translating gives CASSEAGVRGEQYF.

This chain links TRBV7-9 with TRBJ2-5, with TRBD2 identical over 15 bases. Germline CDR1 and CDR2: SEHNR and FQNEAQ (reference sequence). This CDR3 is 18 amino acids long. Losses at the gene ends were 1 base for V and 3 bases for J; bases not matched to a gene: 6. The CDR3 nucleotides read TGTGCCAGCAGCTTAGGGACTAGCGGGAGGGGGGTCAAAGAGACCCAGTACTTC. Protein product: CASSLGTSGRGVKETQYF.

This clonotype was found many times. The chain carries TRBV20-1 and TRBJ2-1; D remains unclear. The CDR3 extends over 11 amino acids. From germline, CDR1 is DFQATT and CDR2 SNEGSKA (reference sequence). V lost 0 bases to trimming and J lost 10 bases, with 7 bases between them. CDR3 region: CSAREEREQFF. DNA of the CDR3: TGCAGTGCTAGAGAGGAGCGCGAGCAGTTCTTC.

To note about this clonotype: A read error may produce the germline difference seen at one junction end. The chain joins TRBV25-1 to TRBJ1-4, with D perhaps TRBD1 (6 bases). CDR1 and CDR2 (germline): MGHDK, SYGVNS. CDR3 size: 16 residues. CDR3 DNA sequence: TGTGCCAACAGTGTGGGGGGCTTCTTGACTAATGTAAAACTGTTTTTT. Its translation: CANSVGGFLTNVKLFF.

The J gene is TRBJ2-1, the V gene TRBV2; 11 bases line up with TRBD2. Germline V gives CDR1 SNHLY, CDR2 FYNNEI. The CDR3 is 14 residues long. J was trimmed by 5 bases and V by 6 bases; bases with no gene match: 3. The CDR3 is CASSGLAGDNEQFF. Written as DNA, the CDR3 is TGTGCCAGCAGCGGACTAGCGGGTGACAATGAGCAGTTCTTC.

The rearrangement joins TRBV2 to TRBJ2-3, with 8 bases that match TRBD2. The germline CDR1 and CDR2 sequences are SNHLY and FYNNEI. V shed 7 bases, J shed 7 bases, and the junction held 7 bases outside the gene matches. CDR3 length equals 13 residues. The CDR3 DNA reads TGTGCCAGCAAAGGGACTAGTTCAAATACGCAGTATTTT. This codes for CASKGTSSNTQYF. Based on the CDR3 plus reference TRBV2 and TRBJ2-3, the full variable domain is EPEVTQTPSHQVTQMGQEVILRCVPISNHLYFYWYRQILGQKVEFLVSFYNNEISEKSEIFDDQFSVERPDGSNFTLKIRSTKLEDSAMYFCASKGTSSNTQYFGPGTRLTVL.

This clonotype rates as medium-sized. CDR3 protein: CASSRGTYEQYF. In DNA form, the CDR3 reads TGTGCCAGCAGTCGAGGCACCTACGAGCAGTACTTC. V gene TRBV6-2 or TRBV6-3 combines with J gene TRBJ2-7; D is ambiguous. CDR1 is MNHEY, CDR2 SVGEGT, per germline. Between the trimmed V and J ends, which lost 5 bases and 2 bases, there was a span of 7 bases. This CDR3 is 12 amino acids long.

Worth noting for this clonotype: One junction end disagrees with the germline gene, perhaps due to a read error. The CDR3 coding sequence is TGTGCCATCAGTGAGTCGGATCCAGCGGGATTCTACTATGAGCAGTTCTTC. Amino acids: CAISESDPAGFYYEQFF. This chain connects TRBV10-3 to TRBJ2-1, with 7 bases identical to TRBD2. The length of the CDR3 is 17 residues. Germline V gene lookup returns CDR1 ENHRY and CDR2 SYGVKD.

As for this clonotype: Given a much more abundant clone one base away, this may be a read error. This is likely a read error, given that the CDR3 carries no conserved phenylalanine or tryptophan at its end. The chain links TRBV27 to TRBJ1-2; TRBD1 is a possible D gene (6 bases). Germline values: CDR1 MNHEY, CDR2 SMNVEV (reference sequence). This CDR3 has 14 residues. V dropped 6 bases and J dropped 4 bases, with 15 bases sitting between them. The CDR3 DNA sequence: TGTGCCAGCAGGGCCCCCGGACAGATCTATGGCTACACCGTC. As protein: CASRAPGQIYGYTV.

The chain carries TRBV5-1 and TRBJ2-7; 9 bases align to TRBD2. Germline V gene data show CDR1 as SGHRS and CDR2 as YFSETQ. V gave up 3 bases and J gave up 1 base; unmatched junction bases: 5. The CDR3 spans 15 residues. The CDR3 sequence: CASSSESGRSYEQYF. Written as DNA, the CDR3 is TGCGCCAGCAGCTCAGAGAGCGGGAGGTCCTACGAGCAGTACTTC.

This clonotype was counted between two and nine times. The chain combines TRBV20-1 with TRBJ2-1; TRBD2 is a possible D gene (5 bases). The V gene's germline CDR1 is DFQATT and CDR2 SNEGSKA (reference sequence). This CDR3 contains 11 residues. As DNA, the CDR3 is TGCAGGGCCTTGAGGGCCGATGAGCAGTTCTTC. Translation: CRALRADEQFF.

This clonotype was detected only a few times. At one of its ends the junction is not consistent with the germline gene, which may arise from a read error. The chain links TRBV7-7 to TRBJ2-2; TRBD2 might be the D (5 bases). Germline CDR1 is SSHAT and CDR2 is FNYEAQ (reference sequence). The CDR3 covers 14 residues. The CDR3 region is CASSQGPGGGELFF. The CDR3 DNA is TGTGCTAGCAGCCAAGGACCCGGCGGGGGGGAGCTGTTTTTT.